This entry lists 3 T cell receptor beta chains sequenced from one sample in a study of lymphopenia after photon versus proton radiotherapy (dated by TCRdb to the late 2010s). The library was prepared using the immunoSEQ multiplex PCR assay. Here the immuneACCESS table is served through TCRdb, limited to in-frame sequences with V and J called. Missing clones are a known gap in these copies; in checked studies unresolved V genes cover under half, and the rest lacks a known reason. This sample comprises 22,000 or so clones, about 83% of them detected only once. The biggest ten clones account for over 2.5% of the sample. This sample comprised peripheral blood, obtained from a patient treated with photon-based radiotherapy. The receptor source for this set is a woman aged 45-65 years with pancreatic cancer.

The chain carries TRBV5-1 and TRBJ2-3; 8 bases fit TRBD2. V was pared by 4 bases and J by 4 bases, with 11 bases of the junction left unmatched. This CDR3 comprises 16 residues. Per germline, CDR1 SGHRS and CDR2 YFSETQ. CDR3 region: CASSQPRGGIADTQYF. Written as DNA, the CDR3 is TGCGCCAGCAGCCAACCTCGGGGGGGAATCGCAGATACGCAGTATTTT.

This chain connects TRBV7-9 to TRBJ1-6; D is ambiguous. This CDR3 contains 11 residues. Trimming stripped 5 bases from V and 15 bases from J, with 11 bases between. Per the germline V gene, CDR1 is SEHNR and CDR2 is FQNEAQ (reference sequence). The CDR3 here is CASSDGQGLHF. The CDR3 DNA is TGTGCCAGCAGCGACGGCCAAGGCCTCCACTTT.

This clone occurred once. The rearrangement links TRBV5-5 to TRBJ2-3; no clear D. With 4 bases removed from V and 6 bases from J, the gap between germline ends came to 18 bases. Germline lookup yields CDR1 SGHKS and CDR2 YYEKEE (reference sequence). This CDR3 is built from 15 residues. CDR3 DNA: TGTGCCAGCAGCCCTCTCCGTTCCCCCGCTGATACGCAGTATTTT. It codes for CASSPLRSPADTQYF.